What follows are 10 T cell receptor beta chains derived from one specimen sequenced in a study of neurological immune-mediated disorders (dated by TCRdb to about 2019). The library relied on 5' RACE. Sequencing used an Illumina HiSeq 2500. The public reads were run again by TCRdb, first through fastp at Q25 and then through MiXCR, and only productive beta chains were kept. Each entry merges the rows of one CDR3 protein and shows their most common DNA and genes. The sample includes under 80,000 distinct CDR3 sequences, with about 4.2% observed a single time. The ten biggest clones cover 1.3% of the sample. Sequencing input: PBMCs. These receptors were obtained from a man aged 25-40 years with multiple sclerosis.

Remarks on this clonotype: This could be a read error, since a much larger clone is one nucleotide away. The chain employs TRBV5-1 and TRBJ2-1; TRBD2 might be the D (6 bases). Trimming took 2 bases from V and 9 from J, leaving 12 bases between them. Per germline, CDR1 SGHRS and CDR2 YFSETQ. This CDR3 is 13 amino acids long. CDR3 coding DNA: TGCGCCAGCAGCTTAACGACTAGTTTTGAGCAGTTCTTC. Encoded protein: CASSLTTSFEQFF.

This clonotype appeared many times. The J gene is TRBJ2-3, the V gene TRBV25-1; tentative D call: TRBD1 (5 bases). Germline lookup yields CDR1 MGHDK and CDR2 SYGVNS. The length of the CDR3 is 14 residues. V was cut by 3 bases and J by 2 bases, with 9 bases left in between. The CDR3 region is CASSDDRTTDTQYF. CDR3 DNA sequence: TGTGCCAGCAGTGACGACAGAACCACAGATACGCAGTATTTT.

This clonotype was seen at least ten times. The V call is TRBV20-1, the J call TRBJ2-5, with TRBD1 identical over 10 bases. This CDR3 is 15 amino acids long. The germline gives CDR1 DFQATT, CDR2 SNEGSKA (reference sequence). V trimming: 4 bases; J trimming: 5 bases; junction bases outside the gene matches: 10. The CDR3 loop reads CSAKAGTGAWETQYF. CDR3 DNA: TGCAGTGCTAAAGCCGGGACAGGGGCTTGGGAGACCCAGTACTTC.

This clonotype showed up many times. The J gene is TRBJ2-2, the V gene TRBV5-1; 9 bases agree with TRBD2. V lost 3 bases to trimming and J lost 1 base; unmatched junction nucleotides: 4. The CDR3 sequence is 16 residues long. Germline CDR1 SGHRS, CDR2 YFSETQ. For the CDR3, the DNA is TGCGCCAGCAGCTCATCTAGCGGGGTGAACACCGGGGAGCTGTTTTTT. Translated: CASSSSSGVNTGELFF.

This clonotype was detected ten times or more. The chain couples TRBV20-1 to TRBJ1-1, with a weak D call TRBD1 (5 bases). The V end lost 0 bases, the J end lost 4 bases, and 15 bases lay between the germline ends. The CDR3 has 15 amino acids. CDR1 is DFQATT, CDR2 SNEGSKA, per germline (reference sequence). For the CDR3, the DNA is TGCAGTGCTAGAGAGGGGTCGGGGCCGAGCACTGAAGCTTTCTTT. Translated, it gives CSAREGSGPSTEAFF.

In its sample, this clonotype was seen many times. The V call is TRBV4-1, the J call TRBJ2-4, with D perhaps TRBD1 or TRBD2 (6 bases each). Trimming pared 1 base from V and 1 base from J, leaving 14 bases between. CDR3 length: 17 residues. CDR1 MGHRA and CDR2 YSYEKL come from the germline V gene. CDR3 coding DNA: TGCGCCAGCAGCCAAGGGGGGGCCGGATCCGCCAAAAACATTCAGTACTTC. Amino acid sequence: CASSQGGAGSAKNIQYF.

This clonotype was seen many times. The genes are TRBV7-9 and TRBJ2-6; D tentatively fits TRBD1 or TRBD2 (6 bases each). The CDR3 sequence is 18 residues long. V was trimmed by 5 bases and J by 1 base, leaving 18 bases between them. Germline CDR1 SEHNR, CDR2 FQNEAQ (reference sequence). CDR3 in amino acids: CASSPHRDLKSGANVLTF. The CDR3 DNA follows: TGTGCCAGCAGCCCCCACAGGGACTTGAAGTCTGGGGCCAACGTCCTGACTTTC.

This clonotype was recorded many times. The V and J genes are TRBV20-1 and TRBJ2-3, with D perhaps matching TRBD1 (7 bases). Germline CDR1 is DFQATT and CDR2 is SNEGSKA (reference sequence). CDR3 length equals 16 residues. V shed 0 bases and J shed 2 bases, with 15 bases lying between them. The CDR3 bases are TGCAGTGCTAGAGATTATCAGGGGGGAACCACAGATACGCAGTATTTT. Translating it yields CSARDYQGGTTDTQYF.

This clonotype was seen repeatedly, ten times or more. The chain links TRBV5-1 to TRBJ2-5; 11 bases are shared with TRBD2. V trimming: 1 base; J trimming: 2 bases; junction bases outside the gene matches: 4. Germline CDR1 reads SGHRS; CDR2 reads YFSETQ. The CDR3 runs to 16 residues. The CDR3 region is CASSLSIAGGQETQYF. CDR3 coding DNA: TGCGCCAGCAGCTTGTCTATAGCGGGGGGGCAAGAGACCCAGTACTTC.

The V call is TRBV20-1, the J call TRBJ2-3; D possibly corresponds to TRBD1 (6 bases). The germline gives CDR1 DFQATT, CDR2 SNEGSKA (reference sequence). CDR3 size: 17 residues. The V end lost 0 bases, the J end lost 4 bases, and 20 bases lay between the germline ends. Written as DNA, the CDR3 is TGCAGTGCTAGAGACCTCCGGGACACTCACTCCGCAGATACGCAGTATTTT. This translates into CSARDLRDTHSADTQYF.